What follows are 12 T cell receptor beta chains derived from one specimen sequenced in a study of T cell responses to AZD1222 COVID-19 vaccine. TCRdb's copy holds only in-frame clones and misses some; the assay was immunoSEQ multiplex PCR. The repertoire holds 85,000 to 100,000 clones, with about 86% as singletons. Specimen: peripheral blood, collected on day 0 of AZD1222 vaccination. The receptors were gathered from an adult in good health.

The chain carries TRBV4-1 and TRBJ1-2, with unresolved D. The CDR3 consists of 14 residues. Trimming shortened V by 3 bases and J by 4 bases, and 12 bases separated the two germline ends. Germline loops: CDR1 MGHRA, CDR2 YSYEKL. Here the CDR3 reads CASSHTGSFYGYTF. The CDR3 DNA follows: TGCGCCAGCAGCCATACCGGGAGTTTCTATGGCTACACCTTC.

The rearrangement joins TRBV30 to TRBJ1-6, with no clear D. The CDR3 covers 14 residues. V dropped 4 bases and J dropped 3 bases, with 10 bases sitting between them. Germline V gives CDR1 GTSNPN, CDR2 SVGIG (reference sequence). CDR3 region: CAWKPGNYNSPLHF. CDR3 DNA: TGTGCCTGGAAACCCGGGAACTATAATTCACCCCTCCACTTT.

The chain has TRBV5-1 and TRBJ1-3; 9 nucleotides match TRBD1. The CDR3 is 14 amino acids. CDR1 is SGHRS and CDR2 is YFSETQ in the germline V gene. Unmatched junction bases numbered 1, after V lost 5 bases and J lost 1 base. For the CDR3, the DNA is TGCGCCAGCAGGACAGGGGGATCTGGAAACACCATATATTTT. Its protein product is CASRTGGSGNTIYF.

The rearrangement uses TRBV9 and TRBJ2-2, with D unclear. The CDR3 is 15 residues long. Trimming took off 0 bases at V and 5 bases at J, with 11 bases between the two ends. Germline V lookup: CDR1 SGDLS, CDR2 YYNGEE. The DNA of the CDR3 is TGTGCCAGCAGCGTAGGGGGTGGGCAGACCGGGGAGCTGTTTTTT. The encoded protein is CASSVGGGQTGELFF.

V and J are TRBV6-2 or TRBV6-3 and TRBJ1-2; possibly TRBD1 for D (6 bases). Germline V gene data show CDR1 as MNHEY and CDR2 as SVGEGT. Trimming left V 0 bases short and J 1 base short, with 9 bases between. The CDR3 loop spans 15 amino acids. CDR3 nucleotides: TGTGCCAGCAGTTACTCGGGACACCGTAACTATGGCTACACCTTC. Its translation: CASSYSGHRNYGYTF.

This rearrangement joins TRBV11-1 to TRBJ2-1; the D is unclear. The V gene lost 5 bases and the J gene lost 5 bases, with 4 bases spanning the gap. CDR3 size: 11 residues. Germline V lookup: CDR1 SGHAT, CDR2 FQDESV (reference sequence). CDR3 DNA sequence: TGTGCCAGCAGCGCCCACAATGAGCAGTTCTTC. This sequence encodes CASSAHNEQFF.

This clone was found a few times. The chain joins TRBV19 to TRBJ2-3; a weak D match, TRBD2 (7 bases). This CDR3 region has 15 residues. Germline CDR1 and CDR2: LNHDA and SQIVND (reference sequence). V dropped 1 base and J dropped 1 base, with 9 bases sitting between them. CDR3 nucleotides: TGTGCCAGTAGTATAGGGGAGGGGGGCACAGATACGCAGTATTTT. Translated, it gives CASSIGEGGTDTQYF.

This clone was seen just once. V and J are TRBV5-8 and TRBJ2-7; 10 bases map to TRBD1. The germline V gene has CDR1 SGHTS and CDR2 YDEGEE. The CDR3 covers 16 residues. V shed 3 bases, J shed 2 bases, and the junction held 8 bases outside the gene matches. Written as DNA, the CDR3 is TGTGCCAGCAGCTGGCCCGGGACAGGGGATACCTACGAGCAGTACTTC. Translated: CASSWPGTGDTYEQYF.

The chain carries TRBV18 and TRBJ1-1; 7 bases are shared with TRBD1. The CDR3 loop spans 15 amino acids. V lost 0 bases to trimming and J lost 6 bases; unmatched junction nucleotides: 7. The germline CDR1 and CDR2 sequences are KGHSH and LQKENI. The CDR3 here is CASSPPSRQGPEAFF. Written as DNA, the CDR3 is TGTGCCAGCTCACCACCTTCGAGACAGGGCCCTGAAGCTTTCTTT.

J is TRBJ2-5 and V is TRBV7-2; D may be TRBD2 (6 bases). Between the trimmed V and J ends, which lost 5 bases and 4 bases, there was a span of 11 bases. The germline V gene has CDR1 SGHTA and CDR2 FQGNSA. CDR3 length: 13 amino acids. CDR3: CASSRSGVETQYF. CDR3 nucleotide sequence: TGTGCCAGCAGCCGGTCGGGGGTAGAGACCCAGTACTTC.

The rearrangement joins TRBV25-1 to TRBJ1-2; TRBD1 agrees at 8 bases. The CDR3 is 17 amino acids. V shed 0 bases, J shed 7 bases, and the junction held 13 bases outside the gene matches. CDR1 and CDR2 (germline): MGHDK, SYGVNS. The CDR3 sequence is CASSEYGGTGSKRGYTF. Here the CDR3 DNA reads TGTGCCAGCAGTGAATATGGGGGGACAGGTTCTAAGCGTGGCTACACCTTC.

This chain uses TRBV7-2 with TRBJ2-5; D is ambiguous. The CDR3 loop spans 14 amino acids. V lost 4 bases and J 7 bases, leaving 16 bases between the germline ends. The germline V gene has CDR1 SGHTA and CDR2 FQGNSA. CDR3 bases: TGTGCCAGCAGCTCAGGACCTCTACCTGGGACCCAGTACTTC. Translating gives CASSSGPLPGTQYF.